One sample yielded the 3 T cell receptor beta chains listed below, sequenced in a study of cytomegalovirus exposure and HLA in healthy donors. Both 60 Vbeta primers and 13 Jbeta primers went into the PCR. Sequencing was performed with immunoSEQ multiplex PCR; in TCRdb, only in-frame clones are kept and a portion is missing. The sample lists 130,000 or so clones, 74% seen once, with roughly 7% in the top ten. Sequencing was carried out using PBMCs. Receptor source: a male donor in good health and CMV-seronegative.

The chain combines TRBV19 with TRBJ1-5; weak D call: TRBD1 (6 bases). V dropped 10 bases and J dropped 5 bases, with 18 bases sitting between them. This CDR3 comprises 14 residues. Looked up from germline, CDR1 is LNHDA and CDR2 is SQIVND (reference sequence). Here the CDR3 DNA reads TGTGCCACCAAGGACAGAAACCGTGATCAGCCCCAGCATTTT. Protein sequence: CATKDRNRDQPQHF.

This clone was observed a handful of times. The rearrangement links TRBV7-3 to TRBJ1-6; 7 nucleotides line up with TRBD1. V was clipped by 5 bases and J by 8 bases; unmatched bases: 12. The CDR3 is 16 amino acids. Germline CDR1 SGHTA, CDR2 FQGTGA. For the CDR3, the DNA is TGTGCCAGCAGCGTCTGGCCGGGACAGCAATATTCACCCCTCCACTTT. Translated: CASSVWPGQQYSPLHF.

The genes are TRBV28 and TRBJ2-5; weak D call: TRBD1 (6 bases). Germline CDR1 MDHEN, CDR2 SYDVKM. The CDR3 covers 14 residues. Trimming removed 4 bases from V and 2 bases from J, with 11 bases in between. The CDR3 nucleotides read TGTGCCAGCAGTTCGCAGACAGGACAAGAGACCCAGTACTTC. Amino acids: CASSSQTGQETQYF.